These T cell receptor beta chains were read from a single sample in a study of blood T cell repertoires in COVID-19. This table comes from immunoSEQ multiplex PCR, and its TCRdb copy is limited to in-frame clones, with some not included. The sample consists of more than 150,000 clones, about three quarters of them appearing once. Sequenced sample: peripheral blood. These receptor sequences come from a woman older than 75 with active or convalescent COVID-19. The CDR3 runs from the conserved cysteine through the conserved F or W. The order of the fields is clone size, D gene, V gene, J gene, CDR3 length, CDR3 DNA, CDR3 protein. A D gene is named only where the DNA matches it firmly. Some rows mark clone size as missing; the rest say once, few, many or name a class of expanded clone.

once,TRBD2,TRBV3-1/TRBV3-2,TRBJ2-2,16,TGTGCCAGCAGCAGTTTTAGCGGGGGTAACACCGGGGAGCTGTTTTTT,CASSSFSGGNTGELFF
once,TRBD1,TRBV6-1,TRBJ1-5,12,TGTGCCAGCAAAGGGGGCGGGCAGCCCCAGCATTTT,CASKGGGQPQHF
NA,TRBD1,TRBV24-1,TRBJ2-1,16,TGTGCCACCAGTGAGACAGGGGGGCCGTCCTACAATGAGCAGTTCTTC,CATSETGGPSYNEQFF
NA,NA,TRBV4-3,TRBJ1-3,17,TGCGCCAGCAGCCAAGCGTACGGGGGAAGCTCTGGAAACACCATATATTTT,CASSQAYGGSSGNTIYF
NA,TRBD1,TRBV18,TRBJ1-6,16,TGTGCCAGCTCGCCTGACAGGGGGCGCGGGCACTCACCCCTCCACTTT,CASSPDRGRGHSPLHF
NA,TRBD2,TRBV5-6,TRBJ2-1,15,TGTGCCAGCAGCTTTGGTAGCGGGGGGGCCGCTGAGCAGTTCTTC,CASSFGSGGAAEQFF
NA,NA,TRBV28,TRBJ1-4,17,TGTGCCAGCAGTTTAAAGAAGCTAGGCGAGGGAGGTGAAAAACTGTTTTTT,CASSLKKLGEGGEKLFF
NA,TRBD1,TRBV9,TRBJ2-2,15,TGTGCCAGCAGCACGGGACAGAGAGACACCGGGGAGCTGTTTTTT,CASSTGQRDTGELFF
few,NA,TRBV6-5,TRBJ1-5,15,TGTGCCAGCGGACAGAATTTCAATAGCAATCAGCCCCAGCATTTT,CASGQNFNSNQPQHF
NA,NA,TRBV10-3,TRBJ2-7,14,TGTGCCATCAGTGAGTCAATACAGACCTACGAGCAGTACTTC,CAISESIQTYEQYF
NA,NA,TRBV28,TRBJ1-5,14,TGTGCCAGCAGTTTCCCCGTTAGCAATCAGCCCCAGCATTTT,CASSFPVSNQPQHF
NA,NA,TRBV28,TRBJ2-3,14,TGTGCCAGCAGTAAGGGACATCGCACAGATACGCAGTATTTT,CASSKGHRTDTQYF
NA,TRBD2,TRBV11-2,TRBJ2-3,17,TGTGCCAGCAGCACAGATGGGATGGTAGCGGGGTTGTATACGCAGTATTTT,CASSTDGMVAGLYTQYF
NA,NA,TRBV9,TRBJ2-1,15,TGTGCCAGCAGCGTAGGAGGGCCAGCCTACAATGAGCAGTTCTTC,CASSVGGPAYNEQFF
NA,TRBD2,TRBV6-4,TRBJ2-3,15,TGTGCCAGCAGTGATAGACTAGCGGGAAGAGATACGCAGTATTTT,CASSDRLAGRDTQYF
NA,TRBD1,TRBV5-4,TRBJ1-4,19,TGTGCCAGCAGCTTGCCTAGGGACAGCAGATCGGCAACTAATGAAAAACTGTTTTTT,CASSLPRDSRSATNEKLFF
NA,NA,TRBV7-9,TRBJ2-7,13,TGTGCCAGCAGCGACAGGCACTCCTACGAGCAGTACTTC,CASSDRHSYEQYF
NA,NA,TRBV2,TRBJ2-6,13,TGTGCCAGCACGGTATTTGGGGCCAACGTCCTGACTTTC,CASTVFGANVLTF
NA,TRBD2,TRBV5-4,TRBJ2-5,17,TGTGCCAGCAGCCGCTCGTGGACTAGCGGGGGGGAGGAGACCCAGTACTTC,CASSRSWTSGGEETQYF
NA,NA,TRBV27,TRBJ1-4,14,TGTGCCAGCAGGAGGGCCGGGTCTAATGAAAAACTGTTTTTT,CASRRAGSNEKLFF
NA,NA,TRBV5-4,TRBJ2-1,14,TGTGCCAGCAGCCCCACAGGGTCCTACAATGAGCAGTTCTTC,CASSPTGSYNEQFF
NA,NA,TRBV6-2/TRBV6-3,TRBJ2-7,12,TGTGCCAGCAGTTACTCGACTGGAGAGCAGTACTTC,CASSYSTGEQYF
NA,TRBD1,TRBV6-5,TRBJ2-2,15,TGTGCCAGCAGTAGGGGACAGGGAAACACCGGGGAGCTGTTTTTT,CASSRGQGNTGELFF
NA,TRBD2,TRBV7-3,TRBJ2-4,20,TGTGCCAGCAGCTTAGCGGGGGGTGTGAGGGTTACGGTGGCCAAAAACATTCAGTACTTC,CASSLAGGVRVTVAKNIQYF
NA,TRBD1,TRBV15,TRBJ2-5,16,TGTGCCACCAGCAGAGGGAAGGGGGCTTACCAAGAGACCCAGTACTTC,CATSRGKGAYQETQYF
NA,NA,TRBV7-8,TRBJ2-7,13,TGTGCCGGAAGCCGGGACATCGACTACGAGCAGTACTTC,CAGSRDIDYEQYF
NA,TRBD1,TRBV6-6,TRBJ2-7,17,TGTGCCAGCAGTCCACGACAGGGGTCAACCTACTCCTACGAGCAGTACTTC,CASSPRQGSTYSYEQYF
NA,NA,TRBV5-1,TRBJ1-1,14,TGCGCCAGCGACTCCGGGACACCGAACACTGAAGCTTTCTTT,CASDSGTPNTEAFF
NA,TRBD1,TRBV7-8,TRBJ1-2,13,TGTGCCAGCAGCCCTGACAGGGTTCATGGCTACACCTTC,CASSPDRVHGYTF
NA,NA,TRBV4-1,TRBJ2-1,16,TGCGCCAGCAGCCAAGGGACAGCGATAGCATACAATGAGCAGTTCTTC,CASSQGTAIAYNEQFF
NA,TRBD1,TRBV28,TRBJ1-2,16,TGTGCCAGCAGTTTACATGTAGGGGGACAGGGCTATGGCTACACCTTC,CASSLHVGGQGYGYTF
few,NA,TRBV15,TRBJ2-5,13,TGTGCCACCAGCATCACAACCAAAGAGACCCAGTACTTC,CATSITTKETQYF
NA,TRBD1,TRBV6-5,TRBJ1-1,14,TGTGCCAGCAGTCATCCGGGACAGGCCACTGAAGCTTTCTTT,CASSHPGQATEAFF
NA,TRBD2,TRBV27,TRBJ2-1,15,TGTGCCAGCAGTCCCCGGACTAGCGGGGTTTATGAGCAGTTCTTC,CASSPRTSGVYEQFF
once,TRBD1,TRBV19,TRBJ2-5,13,TGTGCCAGTAGCGACCAGGGGGAAGAGACCCAGTACTTC,CASSDQGEETQYF
NA,TRBD2,TRBV29-1,TRBJ2-5,12,TGCAGCGCCGGGACTAGCGGGGAGACCCAGTACTTC,CSAGTSGETQYF
NA,TRBD1,TRBV4-2,TRBJ1-6,18,TGTGCCAGCAGCCAAGATGTGGACAGGGGAGACTATAATTCACCCCTCCACTTT,CASSQDVDRGDYNSPLHF
NA,NA,TRBV18,TRBJ1-2,15,TGTGCCAGCTCACGGTCTATTTCGGAGGTCTATGGCTACACCTTC,CASSRSISEVYGYTF
NA,NA,TRBV29-1,TRBJ1-5,12,TGCAGCGTTGGGTGGAGGGATCAGCCCCAGCATTTT,CSVGWRDQPQHF
NA,TRBD1,TRBV7-9,TRBJ1-3,15,TGTGCCAGCAGCCGACAGGGGGGTACAGGAAACACCATATATTTT,CASSRQGGTGNTIYF
NA,NA,TRBV21-1,TRBJ2-2,17,TGTGCCAGCAGCAAAGGCGGGACAGGGGACAACACCGGGGAGCTGTTTTTT,CASSKGGTGDNTGELFF
NA,NA,TRBV11-2,TRBJ2-1,15,TGTGCCAGCAGCTTAGTGTCAGGGGTATACAATGAGCAGTTCTTC,CASSLVSGVYNEQFF
few,NA,TRBV29-1,TRBJ2-6,19,TGCAGCGTTGAAGACTACAACCCCGGACAGATCTCTGGGGCCAACGTCCTGACTTTC,CSVEDYNPGQISGANVLTF
NA,NA,TRBV5-4,TRBJ1-2,15,TGTGCCAGCAGCCCGGGGGGCGCAGGACACTATGGCTACACCTTC,CASSPGGAGHYGYTF
NA,NA,TRBV5-6,TRBJ1-4,17,TGTGCCAGCAGCTCTTTGGACAGTCTCGGTGCCTATGAAAAACTGTTTTTT,CASSSLDSLGAYEKLFF
NA,NA,TRBV5-1,TRBJ2-7,13,TGCGCCAGCAGCGACCACAGAACCTACGAGCAGTACTTC,CASSDHRTYEQYF
NA,TRBD1,TRBV5-1,TRBJ2-7,14,TGCGCCAGCAGCTCCGGACAGGGGGCCTACGAGCAGTACTTC,CASSSGQGAYEQYF
NA,NA,TRBV28,TRBJ1-6,12,TGTGCCAGCCTCCAGGCCGATTCACCCCTCCACTTT,CASLQADSPLHF
NA,TRBD1,TRBV9,TRBJ1-2,14,TGTGCCAGCAGCGACCGACAGGGGCCTTATGGCTACACCTTC,CASSDRQGPYGYTF
NA,TRBD1,TRBV5-1,TRBJ2-2,16,TGCGCCAGCAGGGCACCCGGGACAGGGGTGACCGGGGAGCTGTTTTTT,CASRAPGTGVTGELFF
NA,NA,TRBV5-4,TRBJ1-4,14,TGTGCCAGCGGAGTAGACCGATATGAAGAAAAACTGTTTTTT,CASGVDRYEEKLFF
NA,NA,TRBV18,TRBJ2-3,14,TGTGCCAGCTCACCACAGCAGGGATCAGATACGCAGTATTTT,CASSPQQGSDTQYF
NA,TRBD2,TRBV10-3,TRBJ2-5,13,TGTGCCGCCGGGGGGGCGGTTCGTGAGACCCAGTACTTC,CAAGGAVRETQYF
NA,TRBD1,TRBV7-9,TRBJ1-2,14,TGTGCCAGCAGTATTGGGACGGGGGACAGGGGCTACACCTTC,CASSIGTGDRGYTF
NA,NA,TRBV6-5,TRBJ1-2,14,TGTGCCAGCGTAATGAGCGGCAGACCCTATGGCTACACCTTC,CASVMSGRPYGYTF
NA,NA,TRBV6-1,TRBJ2-1,13,TGTGCCAGCAGTGAAGATTACTATCTTTTGCTGTTCTTC,CASSEDYYLLLFF
NA,NA,TRBV20-1,TRBJ2-1,11,TGCAGTTCCCAGGGAAACAATGAGCAGTTCTTC,CSSQGNNEQFF